The 9 T cell receptor beta chains presented below share a single source sample, sequenced in a study of T-cell memory formation after mild COVID-19. MiXCR was run by TCRdb on the 5' RACE reads, yielding one entry per CDR3 protein. The table includes about 210,000 distinct CDR3 sequences, over 9.5% detected once. Sequencing was done on a sample of PBMCs or a T cell subset sorted from them (not recorded which). The receptors derive from a young man who had mild COVID-19 (a few samples of this study predate the infection). Cell type and time point are not known.

The J gene is TRBJ2-3, the V gene TRBV4-3; D might be TRBD1 or TRBD2, each matching 6 bases. This CDR3 has 14 residues. The V end lost 4 bases, the J end lost 5 bases, and 13 bases lay between the germline ends. Germline values: CDR1 LGHNA, CDR2 YSLEER. The CDR3 DNA follows: TGCGCCAGCAGCCGCTCGGGGGCACAAGATACGCAGTATTTT. Its protein is CASSRSGAQDTQYF.

This clonotype was observed at least ten times. The gene calls are TRBV18 and TRBJ2-3; D is ambiguous. V was shortened by 1 base and J by 6 bases, with 8 bases between the two germline ends. The germline V gene has CDR1 KGHSH and CDR2 LQKENI. This CDR3 is built from 13 residues. The CDR3 here is CASSPRDTDTQYF. The CDR3 DNA follows: TGTGCCAGCTCACCACGGGATACGGATACGCAGTATTTT.

The chain couples TRBV7-2 to TRBJ2-2, with a possible D match to TRBD1 (6 bases). CDR3 length: 15 residues. V was trimmed by 3 bases and J by 4 bases, leaving 12 bases between them. In germline, CDR1 is SGHTA, CDR2 FQGNSA. The CDR3 sequence: CASSFQQGSTGELFF. CDR3 nucleotides: TGTGCCAGCAGCTTTCAACAGGGTAGCACCGGGGAGCTGTTTTTT.

V gene TRBV29-1 combines with J gene TRBJ2-3, with D tentatively TRBD2 (5 bases). This CDR3 is 15 amino acids long. V lost 5 bases and J 6 bases, leaving 21 bases between the germline ends. From germline, CDR1 is SQVTM and CDR2 ANQGSEA. CDR3 DNA: TGCAGCGTTTTCACCGGTACTAGGATCCCCGATACGCAGTATTTT. This gives the protein CSVFTGTRIPDTQYF.

This CDR3 reads CASSGGNTGELFF. CDR3 DNA: TGTGCCTCCTCAGGGGGGAACACCGGGGAGCTGTTTTTT. This chain connects TRBV10-3 to TRBJ2-2; 7 bases are a match to TRBD1. Germline CDR1 ENHRY, CDR2 SYGVKD. V lost 11 bases and J lost 1; bases outside the gene matches: 4. The length of the CDR3 is 13 residues.

The chain recombines TRBV7-2 with TRBJ1-4; D not certain. The CDR3 contains 14 residues. Germline CDR1 and CDR2: SGHTA and FQGNSA. The V and J ends lost 1 base and 6 bases respectively, with 9 bases between them. The CDR3, as DNA: TGTGCCAGCAGCTTAGGGCAGTTTTATGAAAAACTGTTTTTT. It specifies CASSLGQFYEKLFF.

This clonotype was detected only a few times. The rearrangement links TRBV7-2 to TRBJ1-5; D uncertain. Per the germline V gene, CDR1 is SGHTA and CDR2 is FQGNSA. The CDR3 runs 13 residues. V lost 2 bases and J 4 bases, leaving 6 bases between the germline ends. For the CDR3, the DNA is TGTGCCAGCAGCTTATCAACAAATCAGCCCCAGCATTTT. Translating gives CASSLSTNQPQHF.

This rearrangement joins TRBV6-5 to TRBJ1-2, with no clear D. V was shortened by 1 base and J by 0 bases, with 6 bases between the two germline ends. Germline V gene data show CDR1 as MNHEY and CDR2 as SVGAGI. This CDR3 contains 14 residues. The CDR3 bases are TGTGCCAGCAGTTACTGGGGTGCTAACTATGGCTACACCTTC. Translating it yields CASSYWGANYGYTF.

The chain has TRBV24-1 and TRBJ2-3, with D perhaps TRBD1 (6 bases). This CDR3 comprises 15 residues. The germline V gene encodes CDR1 KGHDR and CDR2 SFDVKD. V was clipped by 3 bases and J by 7 bases, with 16 bases between them. CDR3 nucleotides: TGTGCCACCAGTGATCCGGGACATGGAGAATATACGCAGTATTTT. It yields the protein CATSDPGHGEYTQYF.